The entry below describes one TCR beta chain. Antigen specificity is unknown. The repertoire was sequenced with immunoSEQ multiplex PCR; TCRdb's copy has only in-frame clones and lacks some. The repertoire has under 150,000 clones, roughly 96% of them found once; the top ten carry 2.5% to 3.5%. This entry is derived from a study of graft-versus-host responses after intestinal transplantation. Germline V gene data show CDR1 as LGHNA and CDR2 as YSLEER. The CDR3 is 14 residues long. V gave up 0 bases and J gave up 10 bases, with 15 bases separating them. This material consisted of unstimulated CD8+ T cells sorted from spleen or lymph node cells, taken before intestinal transplant. The sequence was obtained from a human donor who received an intestinal transplant. The chain combines TRBV4-3 with TRBJ1-1; D not certain. In nucleotides, the CDR3 is TGCGCCAGCAGCCAAGAGGAGGGTTGGCCCCGAGCTTTCTTT. It codes for CASSQEEGWPRAFF.